Included here is one TCR beta chain sequence, with context. The data were obtained in a study of T cell changes during pregnancy in multiple sclerosis. Data came from immunoSEQ multiplex PCR; TCRdb stores just in-frame clones and leaves some out. The data contain nearly 70,000 clones, 92% of them singletons. This receptor was obtained from a female donor in good health, enrolled as a control in a pregnancy study. The material sequenced was peripheral blood, taken in the second trimester of pregnancy.

CDR3 region: CASSSLETAGEQYF. CDR3 in DNA: TGTGCCAGCAGCTCCCTGGAGACCGCGGGGGAGCAGTACTTC. V is TRBV7-9 and J is TRBJ2-7, with D possibly matching TRBD2 (6 bases). CDR1 SEHNR and CDR2 FQNEAQ come from the germline V gene (reference sequence). The CDR3 has 14 residues. V was pared by 4 bases and J by 7 bases, with 17 bases between.